These T cell receptor beta chains were read from a single sample in a study of shared clonotypes between healthy human individuals. Clones were read by immunoSEQ multiplex PCR, and TCRdb kept only the in-frame ones, dropping some. The table records about 380,000 clones, 90% to 97% of them present only once. The sequencing input was memory CD8+ T cells sorted from blood. The receptors originated from a man aged 25 to 40 in good health. The CDR3 runs from the conserved cysteine through the conserved F or W. A D gene is named only where the DNA matches it firmly. Only some rows state a clone size, as once, few, many or a class for expanded clones.

V: TRBV28; D: .; size: .; J: TRBJ2-1; CDR3: CASSSLFNNEQFF; DNA: TGTGCCAGCAGTTCCTTGTTTAACAATGAGCAGTTCTTC
V: TRBV9; D: .; size: .; J: TRBJ2-2; CDR3: CASSPGLSNTGELFF; DNA: TGTGCCAGCAGCCCGGGGCTTTCGAACACCGGGGAGCTGTTTTTT
V: TRBV6-1; D: .; size: .; J: TRBJ1-5; CDR3: CASSGDSYVSNQPQHF; DNA: TGTGCCAGCAGTGGAGACAGTTATGTTAGCAATCAGCCCCAGCATTTT
V: TRBV28; D: .; size: .; J: TRBJ1-5; CDR3: CASSSPHSNQPQHF; DNA: TGTGCCAGCAGTTCACCTCATAGCAATCAGCCCCAGCATTTT
V: TRBV5-1; D: .; size: .; J: TRBJ1-5; CDR3: CASSLNPDILNQPQHF; DNA: TGCGCCAGCAGCCTGAACCCGGACATTCTCAATCAGCCCCAGCATTTT
V: TRBV4-2; D: .; size: .; J: TRBJ2-7; CDR3: CASSQRVTSSYEQYF; DNA: TGTGCCAGCAGCCAAAGAGTAACTAGCTCCTACGAGCAGTACTTC
V: TRBV30; D: .; size: .; J: TRBJ2-5; CDR3: CAWKTGGSPGTQYF; DNA: TGTGCCTGGAAGACGGGTGGAAGCCCAGGAACCCAGTACTTC
V: TRBV19; D: .; size: .; J: TRBJ2-1; CDR3: CASSIVGRVGGNEQFF; DNA: TGTGCCAGTAGTATAGTCGGCAGGGTGGGGGGCAATGAGCAGTTCTTC
V: TRBV7-9; D: .; size: .; J: TRBJ2-1; CDR3: CASSFWGDEQFF; DNA: TGTGCCAGCAGCTTCTGGGGTGATGAGCAGTTCTTC
V: TRBV7-9; D: TRBD2; size: .; J: TRBJ2-3; CDR3: CASSGLAGGPTQYF; DNA: TGTGCCAGCAGCGGACTAGCGGGAGGGCCGACGCAGTATTTT
V: TRBV5-4; D: TRBD2; size: .; J: TRBJ2-2; CDR3: CASSSGTTFTGELFF; DNA: TGTGCCAGCAGCTCCGGGACTACCTTCACCGGGGAGCTGTTTTTT
V: TRBV5-6; D: .; size: .; J: TRBJ2-7; CDR3: CASSSTWDYEQYF; DNA: TGTGCCAGCAGCAGTACGTGGGACTACGAGCAGTACTTC
V: TRBV6-5; D: .; size: .; J: TRBJ1-2; CDR3: CASSYSRGHNYGYTF; DNA: TGTGCCAGCAGTTACTCGAGGGGACATAACTATGGCTACACCTTC
V: TRBV6-5; D: .; size: .; J: TRBJ1-1; CDR3: CASSYTGWSTEAFF; DNA: TGTGCCAGCAGTTACACAGGGTGGAGTACTGAAGCTTTCTTT
V: TRBV19; D: .; size: .; J: TRBJ2-3; CDR3: CASSKYTTGTVTDTQYF; DNA: TGTGCCAGTAGTAAATACACGACAGGAACGGTCACAGATACGCAGTATTTT
V: TRBV29-1; D: .; size: .; J: TRBJ2-5; CDR3: CSVEDSGETQYF; DNA: TGCAGCGTTGAAGATTCCGGGGAGACCCAGTACTTC
V: TRBV5-4; D: TRBD2; size: .; J: TRBJ2-7; CDR3: CASSLAGDSYEQYF; DNA: TGTGCCAGCTCCCTAGCGGGAGACTCCTACGAGCAGTACTTC
V: TRBV29-1; D: .; size: .; J: TRBJ2-3; CDR3: CSHSTGRDTQYF; DNA: TGCAGCCACTCCACTGGGCGGGATACGCAGTATTTT
V: TRBV6-6; D: .; size: .; J: TRBJ1-1; CDR3: CASSYSLGRSTEAFF; DNA: TGTGCCAGCAGTTACTCGTTAGGGAGAAGTACTGAAGCTTTCTTT
V: TRBV15; D: .; size: .; J: TRBJ1-5; CDR3: CATGRTNQPQHF; DNA: TGTGCCACCGGACGGACAAATCAGCCCCAGCATTTT
V: TRBV5-4; D: .; size: .; J: TRBJ1-1; CDR3: CASSLGAGQNTEAFF; DNA: TGTGCCAGCAGCTTGGGGGCAGGGCAGAACACTGAAGCTTTCTTT
V: TRBV28; D: .; size: .; J: TRBJ1-2; CDR3: CASSLWGGYGYTF; DNA: TGTGCCAGCAGTTTATGGGGGGGCTATGGCTACACCTTC
V: TRBV11-2; D: .; size: .; J: TRBJ2-1; CDR3: CASSPGDSGPNNEQFF; DNA: TGTGCCAGCAGCCCCGGGGATAGCGGCCCCAACAATGAGCAGTTCTTC
V: TRBV11-1; D: TRBD2; size: once; J: TRBJ2-7; CDR3: CASSLAPAGVVYEQYF; DNA: TGTGCCAGCAGCTTAGCGCCAGCGGGAGTCGTCTACGAGCAGTACTTC
V: TRBV5-5; D: .; size: .; J: TRBJ2-7; CDR3: CASSPGLQSSYEQYF; DNA: TGTGCCAGCAGCCCGGGACTTCAGAGCTCCTACGAGCAGTACTTC
V: TRBV11-2; D: TRBD2; size: .; J: TRBJ2-5; CDR3: CASSVGGWETQYF; DNA: TGTGCCAGCAGCGTGGGAGGGTGGGAGACCCAGTACTTC
V: TRBV5-4; D: .; size: .; J: TRBJ1-1; CDR3: CASSLGGSNTEAFF; DNA: TGTGCCAGCAGCTTGGGGGGTTCAAACACTGAAGCTTTCTTT
V: TRBV5-1; D: .; size: .; J: TRBJ2-1; CDR3: CASSLVFVGVNEQFF; DNA: TGCGCCAGCAGCTTGGTTTTCGTAGGGGTCAATGAGCAGTTCTTC
V: TRBV28; D: TRBD1; size: .; J: TRBJ2-7; CDR3: CASSETGYEQYF; DNA: TGTGCCAGCAGCGAGACAGGGTACGAGCAGTACTTC
V: TRBV10-3; D: .; size: .; J: TRBJ1-1; CDR3: CAISKTENTEAFF; DNA: TGTGCCATCAGTAAAACAGAGAACACTGAAGCTTTCTTT
V: TRBV28; D: TRBD2; size: once; J: TRBJ2-2; CDR3: CATAGTSGRSTGELFF; DNA: TGTGCCACGGCCGGGACTAGCGGGAGGAGCACCGGGGAGCTGTTTTTT
V: TRBV19; D: TRBD2; size: .; J: TRBJ2-7; CDR3: CASSRSGRVGEQYF; DNA: TGTGCCAGTAGTAGAAGCGGGAGGGTCGGCGAGCAGTACTTC
V: TRBV5-1; D: TRBD2; size: .; J: TRBJ2-7; CDR3: CASSRTSGTSTSYEQYF; DNA: TGCGCCAGCAGCCGGACTAGCGGGACCTCCACCTCCTACGAGCAGTACTTC